The subject of this entry is one T cell receptor beta chain. The data were obtained in a study of blood T cell repertoires in COVID-19. Study overall: Italy, Spain and the United States were the sources of the convalescent and acute COVID-19 samples. T cells, B-cell-depleted T cells, or PBMCs provided the cDNA or gDNA that served as material.

Losses at the gene ends were 4 bases for V and 0 bases for J; bases not matched to a gene: 3. The CDR3 length is 15 residues. CDR1 SGHRS and CDR2 YFSETQ come from the germline V gene. TCRdb's copy holds only in-frame clones and misses some; the assay was immunoSEQ multiplex PCR. The data hold some 100,000 clones, with roughly 92% observed a single time. The sequencing sample was made of peripheral blood. The chain couples TRBV5-1 to TRBJ1-3, with 8 positions matching TRBD1. The sequence derives from an older man with acute or convalescent COVID-19. The CDR3 bases are TGCGCCAGCAGCGCGACAGGGGTCTCTGGAAACACCATATATTTT. Residues: CASSATGVSGNTIYF.